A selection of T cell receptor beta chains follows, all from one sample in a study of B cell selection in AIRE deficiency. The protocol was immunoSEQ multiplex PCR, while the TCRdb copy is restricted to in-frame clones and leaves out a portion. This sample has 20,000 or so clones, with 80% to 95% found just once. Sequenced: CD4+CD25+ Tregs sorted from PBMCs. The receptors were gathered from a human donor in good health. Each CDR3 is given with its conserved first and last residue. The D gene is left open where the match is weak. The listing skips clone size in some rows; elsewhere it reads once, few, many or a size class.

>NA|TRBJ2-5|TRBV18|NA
TGTGCCAGCTCACCATCACGACGAGAGACCCAGTACTTC
CASSPSRRETQYF
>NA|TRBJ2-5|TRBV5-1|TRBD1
TGCGCCAGCAGGCCCTGGACAGGGCTAGAGACCCAGTACTTC
CASRPWTGLETQYF
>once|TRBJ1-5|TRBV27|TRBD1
TGTGCCAGCAGCCCAAGGGACAGGGCTGGGGGAGGGCCCCAGCATTTT
CASSPRDRAGGGPQHF
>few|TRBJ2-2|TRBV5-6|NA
TGTGCCAGCAGCTTGTTGGGGGGGAACACCGGGGAGCTGTTTTTT
CASSLLGGNTGELFF
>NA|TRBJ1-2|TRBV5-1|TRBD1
TGCGCCAGCAGCCGAACCGGGACAGTGAACTATGGCTACACCTTC
CASSRTGTVNYGYTF
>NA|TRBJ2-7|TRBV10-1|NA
TGCGCCAGCAGTGGACTCCTGGACTACGAGCAGTACTTC
CASSGLLDYEQYF
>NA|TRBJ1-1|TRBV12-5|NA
TGTGCTAGCCGGTCCAGCAGTGAAGCTTTCTTT
CASRSSSEAFF
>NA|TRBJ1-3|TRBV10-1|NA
TGCGCCAGCAGTGACTCGGGAAACACCATATATTTT
CASSDSGNTIYF
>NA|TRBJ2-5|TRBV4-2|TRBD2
TGTGCCAGCAGCCAGGTCGCGGGGGGGTTAGAGACCCAGTACTTC
CASSQVAGGLETQYF
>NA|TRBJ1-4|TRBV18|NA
TGTGCCAGCTCACCACCGGGGCCCCATCGGGAAAAACTGTTTTTT
CASSPPGPHREKLFF
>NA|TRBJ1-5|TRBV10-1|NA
TGCGCCAGCAATAACGCTAAAAGCAATCAGCCCCAGCATTTT
CASNNAKSNQPQHF
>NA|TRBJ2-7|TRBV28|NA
TGTGCCAGCAGCAATACCTACGAGCAGTACTTC
CASSNTYEQYF
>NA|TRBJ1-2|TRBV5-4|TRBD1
TGTGCCAGCAGCCCGACAGGGAATGGCTACACCTTC
CASSPTGNGYTF
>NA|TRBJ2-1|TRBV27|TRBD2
TGTGCCAGCAGGATACGGGGGGGGCACAATGAGCAGTTCTTC
CASRIRGGHNEQFF
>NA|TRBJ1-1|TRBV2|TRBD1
TGTGCCAGCAGGGGACAGGGGGCTTACACTGAAGCTTTCTTT
CASRGQGAYTEAFF
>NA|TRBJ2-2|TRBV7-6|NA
TGTGCCAGCAGCATTGGACTCCTCCGGAGGACCAGGGAGCTGTTTTTT
CASSIGLLRRTRELFF
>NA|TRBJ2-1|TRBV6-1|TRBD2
TGTGCCAGCAGTGAAGTACCGGGACTAGCGCTAACCGTCCGAACATACAATGAGCAGTTCTTC
CASSEVPGLALTVRTYNEQFF
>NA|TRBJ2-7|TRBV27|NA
TGTGCCACTACGGGGACGGGAGCCTCCTACGAGCAGTACTTC
CATTGTGASYEQYF
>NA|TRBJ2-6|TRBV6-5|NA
TGTGCCAGTTCCCCCCTGGCCTCCTTGGCCAACGTCCTGACTTTC
CASSPLASLANVLTF
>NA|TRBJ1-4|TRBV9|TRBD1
TGTGCCAGCAGCGCCGGGACAGGGTATGAAAAACTGTTTTTT
CASSAGTGYEKLFF
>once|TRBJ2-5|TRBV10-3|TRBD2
TGTGCCATCAGGCCGACTAGCGGGGGACCAGGGACCCAGTACTTC
CAIRPTSGGPGTQYF
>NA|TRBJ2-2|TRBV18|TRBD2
TGTGCCAGCTCACCACCGCCGGGACTAGCGGGAGCCGGGGAGCTGTTTTTT
CASSPPPGLAGAGELFF
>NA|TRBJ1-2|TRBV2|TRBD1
TGTGCCAGCAGGAGGACAGGGGGGACTAACTATGGCTACACCTTC
CASRRTGGTNYGYTF
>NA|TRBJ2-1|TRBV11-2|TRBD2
TGTGCCAGCAGCCCACTAGCGGGAAGGAGGGATGAGCAGTTCTTC
CASSPLAGRRDEQFF
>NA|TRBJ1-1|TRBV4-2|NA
TGTGCCAGCAGCCAAGATCTTTGGGGCAGGCTGGGAACTGAAGCTTTCTTT
CASSQDLWGRLGTEAFF
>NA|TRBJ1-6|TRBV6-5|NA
TGTGCCAGCAGGCCGCCCAGAGGGGTCGGTTCACCCCTCCACTTT
CASRPPRGVGSPLHF
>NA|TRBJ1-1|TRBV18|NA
TGTGCCAGCTCACCACCGCGGGGGACGGCTTACACTGAAGCTTTCTTT
CASSPPRGTAYTEAFF
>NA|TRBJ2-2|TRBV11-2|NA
TGTGCCAGCAGCTTAGTTCCGGTTGCCGGGGAGCTGTTTTTT
CASSLVPVAGELFF
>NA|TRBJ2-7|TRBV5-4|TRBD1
TGTGCCAGCAGCTTCGGACAGGGCCGGCAGTACTTC
CASSFGQGRQYF
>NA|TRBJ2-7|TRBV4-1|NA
TGCGCCAGCAGCCAAGCGCCCACTAATAGGGGCTACGAGCAGTACTTC
CASSQAPTNRGYEQYF
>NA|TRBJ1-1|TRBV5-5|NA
TGTGCCAGCAGCTTGCTTCTCACCTTGAACACTGAAGCTTTCTTT
CASSLLLTLNTEAFF
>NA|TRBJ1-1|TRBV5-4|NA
TGTGCCAGCAGCTTGGGCCAGGGGTGGGCCAACACTGAAGCTTTCTTT
CASSLGQGWANTEAFF
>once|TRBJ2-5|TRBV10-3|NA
TGTGCCATCAGCGAGTCGACAGGGCGGGGGTACCAAGAGACCCAGTACTTC
CAISESTGRGYQETQYF
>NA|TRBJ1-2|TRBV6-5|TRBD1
TGTGCCAGCAGTCGGGACAGGGCTAACTATGGCTACACCTTC
CASSRDRANYGYTF
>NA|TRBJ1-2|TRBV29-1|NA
TGCAGCGTTCCCCCGGGGGGCAACTATGGCTACACCTTC
CSVPPGGNYGYTF
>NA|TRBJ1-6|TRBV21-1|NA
TGTGCCAGCAGCAAAGGGGGGGGCGATTATAATTCACCCCTCCACTTT
CASSKGGGDYNSPLHF
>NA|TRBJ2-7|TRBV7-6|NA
TGTGCCAGCAGCTCGGACCCATTCTACGAGCAGTACTTC
CASSSDPFYEQYF
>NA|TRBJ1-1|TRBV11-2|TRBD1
TGTGCCAGCAGCTTAGTACCGGGGCAGGGGGGCACTGAAGCTTTCTTT
CASSLVPGQGGTEAFF
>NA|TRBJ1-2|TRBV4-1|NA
TGTGCCAGCAGCCAAGCCGGGACATTTGGCTACACCTTC
CASSQAGTFGYTF
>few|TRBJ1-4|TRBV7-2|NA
TGTGCCAGCAGCTCTCAGAGTGCAACTAATGAAAAACTGTTTTTT
CASSSQSATNEKLFF
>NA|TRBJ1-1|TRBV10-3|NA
TGTGCCATCAGTCAGGGCAGATCGAACACTGAAGCTTTCTTT
CAISQGRSNTEAFF
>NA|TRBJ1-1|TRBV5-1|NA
TGCGCCAGCAGCTCGTCGGGGGGCCCTCGTATGTCTGAAGCTTTCTTT
CASSSSGGPRMSEAFF
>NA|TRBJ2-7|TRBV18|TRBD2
TGTGCCAGCTCACGCACTAGCGGGGGGGCCCACGAGCAGTACTTC
CASSRTSGGAHEQYF
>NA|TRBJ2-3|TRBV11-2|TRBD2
TGTGCCAGCAGCCAACCAAGACTAGCGGGGGTGTTAGATACGCAGTATTTT
CASSQPRLAGVLDTQYF
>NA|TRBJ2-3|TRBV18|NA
TGTGCCAGCTCACCAGGGGATGGGTCACTCACAGATACGCAGTATTTT
CASSPGDGSLTDTQYF
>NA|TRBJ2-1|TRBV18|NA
TGTGCCAGCTCGTTGGGAAGTCGGGATGAGCAGTTCTTC
CASSLGSRDEQFF